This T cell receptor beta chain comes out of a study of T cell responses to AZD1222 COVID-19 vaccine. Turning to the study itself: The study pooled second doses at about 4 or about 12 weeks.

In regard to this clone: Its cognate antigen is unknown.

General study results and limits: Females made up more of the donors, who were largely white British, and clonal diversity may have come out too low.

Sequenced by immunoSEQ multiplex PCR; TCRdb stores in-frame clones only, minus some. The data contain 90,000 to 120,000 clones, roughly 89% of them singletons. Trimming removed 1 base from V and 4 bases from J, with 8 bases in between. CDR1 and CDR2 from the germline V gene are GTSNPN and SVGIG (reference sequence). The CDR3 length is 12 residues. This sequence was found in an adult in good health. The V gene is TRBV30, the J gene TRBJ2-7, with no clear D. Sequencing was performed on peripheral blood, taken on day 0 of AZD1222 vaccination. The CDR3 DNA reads TGTGCCTGGAGTGAACCGAATTACGAGCAGTACTTC. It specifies CAWSEPNYEQYF.